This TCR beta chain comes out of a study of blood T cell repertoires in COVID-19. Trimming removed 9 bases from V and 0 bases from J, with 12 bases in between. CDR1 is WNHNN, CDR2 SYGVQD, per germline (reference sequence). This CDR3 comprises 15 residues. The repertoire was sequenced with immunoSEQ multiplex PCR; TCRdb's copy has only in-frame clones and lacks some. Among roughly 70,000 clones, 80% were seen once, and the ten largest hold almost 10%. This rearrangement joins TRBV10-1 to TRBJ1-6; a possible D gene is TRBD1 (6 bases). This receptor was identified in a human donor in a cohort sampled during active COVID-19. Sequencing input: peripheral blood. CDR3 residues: CASHRESSYNSPLHF. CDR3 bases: TGCGCCAGTCACAGGGAGAGCTCCTATAATTCACCCCTCCACTTT.